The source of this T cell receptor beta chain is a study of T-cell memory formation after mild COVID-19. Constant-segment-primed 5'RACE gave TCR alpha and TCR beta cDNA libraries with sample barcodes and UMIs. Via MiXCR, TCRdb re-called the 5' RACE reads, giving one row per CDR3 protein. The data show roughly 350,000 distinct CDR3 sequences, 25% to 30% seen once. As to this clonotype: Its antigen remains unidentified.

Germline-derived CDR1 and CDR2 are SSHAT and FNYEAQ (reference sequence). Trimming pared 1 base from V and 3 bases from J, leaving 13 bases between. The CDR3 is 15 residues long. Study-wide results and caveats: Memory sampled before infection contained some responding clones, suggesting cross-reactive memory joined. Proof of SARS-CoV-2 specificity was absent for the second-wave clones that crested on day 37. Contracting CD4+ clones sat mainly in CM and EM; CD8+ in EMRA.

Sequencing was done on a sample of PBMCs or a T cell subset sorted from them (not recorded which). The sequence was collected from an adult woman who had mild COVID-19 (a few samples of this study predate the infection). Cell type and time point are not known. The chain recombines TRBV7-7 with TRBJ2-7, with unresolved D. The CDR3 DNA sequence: TGTGCCAGCAGCTTAGGGCCAGGAGAAGTCTACGAGCAGTACTTC. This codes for CASSLGPGEVYEQYF.